A selection of T cell receptor beta chains follows, all from one sample in a study of T-cell reconstitution after alpha-beta-depleted transplantation in children. TCRdb called the PCR reads again in MiXCR, with one record for every CDR3 protein. Among around 490,000 distinct CDR3 sequences listed, approximately 10% were seen once. The input for sequencing was PBMCs, mostly from graft donor cells, taken 180 days after TCRalphabeta/CD19-depleted stem cell transplant. These receptors all stem from a female patient aged 2-9 years who had a stem cell transplant for aplastic anemia, so the T cells may come from the graft donor. Each CDR3 is given with its conserved first and last residue. The D gene is left open where the match is weak. A clone size is listed for some rows: how often the clone was seen (once, few, many), or a class if it is expanded.

size	D	V	J	DNA	CDR3
few	TRBD2	TRBV12-3/TRBV12-4	TRBJ2-5	TGTGCCAGCAGACCTACCGGGACTAGCGGAAAAGAGACCCAGTACTTC	CASRPTGTSGKETQYF
few	-	TRBV5-1	TRBJ1-2	TGCGCCAGCAGCCGAGGACAAGCTGACTACACCTTC	CASSRGQADYTF
many	TRBD1	TRBV28	TRBJ2-5	TGTGCCAGCAGTCCACACGGACAGGGGGCGGGGGGCCAAGAGACCCAGTACTTC	CASSPHGQGAGGQETQYF
-	-	TRBV11-2	TRBJ2-2	TGTGCCAGCAGCCTACAGCAGACAGGCCCGGTCGCCGGGGAGCTGTTTTTT	CASSLQQTGPVAGELFF
-	TRBD2	TRBV12-3/TRBV12-4	TRBJ2-3	TGTGCCAGCAGTTGGGCTAGCGGGGCTAGCACAGATACGCAGTATTTT	CASSWASGASTDTQYF
-	TRBD2	TRBV11-2	TRBJ2-1	TGTGCCAGCAGCCCTTGGACTAGCGGGAGGTCCTCCTACAATGAGCAGTTCTTC	CASSPWTSGRSSYNEQFF
-	TRBD2	TRBV25-1	TRBJ2-7	TGTGCCAGCAGTGAAACCGGGACTAACAGTGGGACCTACGAGCAGTACTTC	CASSETGTNSGTYEQYF
-	-	TRBV28	TRBJ2-2	TGTGCCAGCAGTCCTTTACACGGGGAGCTGTTTTTT	CASSPLHGELFF
many	-	TRBV9	TRBJ2-2	TGTGCCAGCAGCGTAGTCGGGCAGGCCGGCGGTTCCGGGGAGCTGTTTTTT	CASSVVGQAGGSGELFF
-	TRBD2	TRBV13	TRBJ2-3	TGTGCCAGCAGCTTTACCCGGAGCGGGAGCACGCAGTATTTT	CASSFTRSGSTQYF
few	TRBD1	TRBV15	TRBJ1-1	TGTGCCACCAGCCTCGAAGGACAGGTCGCTTCTGAAGCTTTCTTT	CATSLEGQVASEAFF
-	TRBD2	TRBV9	TRBJ2-1	TGTGCCAGCAGCGTAGCGGGAGGGCGTCAGGTCTTC	CASSVAGGRQVF
few	-	TRBV5-5	TRBJ1-5	TGTGCCAGCAGCTTGGTGGTAGGGCATCAGCCCCAGCATTTT	CASSLVVGHQPQHF
few	-	TRBV14	TRBJ2-4	TGTGCCAGCAGCCACTCCAAAAACATTCAGTACTTC	CASSHSKNIQYF
once	-	TRBV20-1	TRBJ1-3	TGCAGTGCTGTTCAGGGCGATCTTGGAAACACCATATATTTT	CSAVQGDLGNTIYF
many	-	TRBV7-2	TRBJ2-3	TGTGCCAGCAGCTTAGTTGCTAGCGAGCGCACAGATACGCAGTATTTT	CASSLVASERTDTQYF
-	TRBD2	TRBV29-1	TRBJ2-1	TGCAGCGTTGACGCGGGGGGGTACAATGAGCAGTTCTTC	CSVDAGGYNEQFF
-	TRBD2	TRBV20-1	TRBJ2-7	TGCAGTGCTAGACCGGCGGGAGACACCTACGAGCAGTACTTC	CSARPAGDTYEQYF
many	-	TRBV21-1	TRBJ1-1	TGTGCCAGCAGCAAGCCAGCCCAAAGACAGGCCAACACTGAAGCTTTCTTT	CASSKPAQRQANTEAFF
-	-	TRBV27	TRBJ2-1	TGTGCCAGCCCTTGGCGCCATGAGCAGTTCTTC	CASPWRHEQFF
few	TRBD2	TRBV7-9	TRBJ2-1	TGTGCCAGCAGCCCCGGGACTAGCGGGAGGAAGCACAATGAGCAGTTCTTC	CASSPGTSGRKHNEQFF
few	TRBD1	TRBV29-1	TRBJ1-2	TGCAGCGGTTCCGGGACAGGGAGCTATGGCTACACCTTC	CSGSGTGSYGYTF
many	-	TRBV27	TRBJ2-3	TGTGCCAGCAGTCCTGGGACAGATACGCAGTATTTT	CASSPGTDTQYF
-	-	TRBV6-5	TRBJ1-2	TGTGCCAGCAGTTACTCGGCGACAGGTCTTGGCTACACCTTC	CASSYSATGLGYTF